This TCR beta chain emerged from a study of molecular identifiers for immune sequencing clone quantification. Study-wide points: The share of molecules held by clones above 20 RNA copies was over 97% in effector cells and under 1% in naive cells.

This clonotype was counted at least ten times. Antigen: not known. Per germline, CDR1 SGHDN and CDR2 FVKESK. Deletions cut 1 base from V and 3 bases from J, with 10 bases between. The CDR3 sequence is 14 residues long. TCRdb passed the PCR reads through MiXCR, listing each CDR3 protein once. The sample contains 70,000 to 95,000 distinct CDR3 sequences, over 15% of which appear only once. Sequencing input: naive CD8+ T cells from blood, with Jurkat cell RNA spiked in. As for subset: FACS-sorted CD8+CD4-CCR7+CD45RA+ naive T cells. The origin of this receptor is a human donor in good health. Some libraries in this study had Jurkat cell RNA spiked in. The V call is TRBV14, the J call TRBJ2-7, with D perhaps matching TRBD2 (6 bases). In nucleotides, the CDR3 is TGTGCCAGCAGCCAAGTCTCCGGGGGCTACGAGCAGTACTTC. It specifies CASSQVSGGYEQYF.